This T cell receptor (beta chain) was identified during a study of shared clonotypes between healthy human individuals. The authors ran the assay at deep level. Unsorted PBMC DNA was run through sequencing on ten immunoSEQ deep assay plates. The table came from immunoSEQ multiplex PCR; TCRdb's copy has only in-frame clones and leaves some out. The sample carries about 460,000 clones, over 60% recorded once. The CDR3 contains 15 residues. Germline CDR1 SNHLY, CDR2 FYNNEI. V lost 6 bases to trimming and J lost 10 bases; unmatched junction nucleotides: 9. The V gene is TRBV2, the J gene TRBJ2-2; TRBD2 agrees at 12 bases. The sample comprised PBMCs. This clonotype originated in a woman aged 40 to 50 in good health. Some clones in this sample may be carry-over from other donors' samples. This chain's CDR3 is CASSRLRTSGMELFF. CDR3 in DNA: TGTGCCAGCAGCCGCCTACGGACTAGCGGGATGGAGCTGTTTTTT.